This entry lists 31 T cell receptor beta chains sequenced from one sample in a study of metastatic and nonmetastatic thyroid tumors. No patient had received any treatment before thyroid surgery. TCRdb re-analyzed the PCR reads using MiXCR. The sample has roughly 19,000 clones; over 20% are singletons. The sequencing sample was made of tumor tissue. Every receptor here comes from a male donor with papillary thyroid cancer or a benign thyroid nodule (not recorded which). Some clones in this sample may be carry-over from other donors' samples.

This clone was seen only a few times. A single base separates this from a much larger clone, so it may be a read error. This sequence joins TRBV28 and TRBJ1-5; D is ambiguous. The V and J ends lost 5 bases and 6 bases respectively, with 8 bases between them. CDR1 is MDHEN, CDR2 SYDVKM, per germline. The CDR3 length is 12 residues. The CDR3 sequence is CASSNLFQPQHF. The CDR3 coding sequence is TGTGCCAGCAGTAATCTTTTTCAGCCCCAGCATTTT.

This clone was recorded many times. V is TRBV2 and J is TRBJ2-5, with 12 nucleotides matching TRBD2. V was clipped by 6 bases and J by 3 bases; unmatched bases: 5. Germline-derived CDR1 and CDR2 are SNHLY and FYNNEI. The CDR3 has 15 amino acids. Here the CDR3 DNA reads TGTGCCAGCAGGGGGCTAGCGGGGGGGGAAGAGACCCAGTACTTC. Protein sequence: CASRGLAGGEETQYF.

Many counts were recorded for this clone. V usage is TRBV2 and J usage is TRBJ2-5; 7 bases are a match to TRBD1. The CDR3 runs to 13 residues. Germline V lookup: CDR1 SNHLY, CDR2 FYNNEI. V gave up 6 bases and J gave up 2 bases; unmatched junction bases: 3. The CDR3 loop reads CASRTGQQETQYF. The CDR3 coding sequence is TGTGCCAGCAGAACGGGACAGCAAGAGACCCAGTACTTC.

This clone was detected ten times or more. The DNA of the CDR3 is TGTGCCAGCAGCTTGCCGGGAGGGGGGTACTACGAGCAGTACTTC. Residues: CASSLPGGGYYEQYF. The chain uses TRBV5-4 and TRBJ2-7; 8 nucleotides match TRBD2. The junction had 6 bases not matched to a gene; V was cut back by 1 base and J by 3 bases. Looked up from germline, CDR1 is SGHNT and CDR2 is YYREEE (reference sequence). The CDR3 loop spans 15 amino acids. Full variable domain (remainder filled in from reference TRBV5-4 and TRBJ2-7): ETGVTQSPTHLIKTRGQQVTLRCSSQSGHNTVSWYQQALGQGPQFIFQYYREEENGRGNFPPRFSGLQFPNYSSELNVNALELDDSALYLCASSLPGGGYYEQYFGPGTRLTVT.

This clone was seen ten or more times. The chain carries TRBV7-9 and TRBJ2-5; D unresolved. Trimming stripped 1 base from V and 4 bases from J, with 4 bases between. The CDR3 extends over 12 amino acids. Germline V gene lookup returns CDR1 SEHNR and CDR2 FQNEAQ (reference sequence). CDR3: CASSLVGETQYF. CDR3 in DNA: TGTGCCAGCAGCTTAGTTGGAGAGACCCAGTACTTC.

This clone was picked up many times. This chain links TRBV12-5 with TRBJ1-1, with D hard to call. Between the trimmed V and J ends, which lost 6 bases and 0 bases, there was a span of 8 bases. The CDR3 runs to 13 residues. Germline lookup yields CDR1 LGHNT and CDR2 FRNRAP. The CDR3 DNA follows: TGTGCTAGTGGCTACCGGGTGAACACTGAAGCTTTCTTT. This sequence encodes CASGYRVNTEAFF.

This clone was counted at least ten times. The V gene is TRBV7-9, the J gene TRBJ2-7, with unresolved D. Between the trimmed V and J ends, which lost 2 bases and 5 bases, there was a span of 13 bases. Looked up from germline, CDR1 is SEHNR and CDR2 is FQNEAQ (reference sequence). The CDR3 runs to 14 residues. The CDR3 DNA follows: TGTGCCAGCAGCTTAACGTCTCTGGGGAACGAGCAGTACTTC. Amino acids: CASSLTSLGNEQYF.

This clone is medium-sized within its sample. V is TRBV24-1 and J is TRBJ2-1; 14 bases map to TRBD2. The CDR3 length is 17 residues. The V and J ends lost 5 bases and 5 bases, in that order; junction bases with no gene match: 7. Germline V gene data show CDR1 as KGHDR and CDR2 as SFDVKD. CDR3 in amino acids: CATSVGTSGRINNEQFF. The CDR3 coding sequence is TGTGCCACCAGTGTAGGGACTAGCGGGAGAATTAACAATGAGCAGTTCTTC.

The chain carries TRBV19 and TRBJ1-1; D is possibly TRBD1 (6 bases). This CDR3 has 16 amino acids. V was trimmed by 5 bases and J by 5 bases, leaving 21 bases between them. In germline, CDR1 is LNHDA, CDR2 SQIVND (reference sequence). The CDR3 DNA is TGTGCCAGTAGTCTCGGGTACAGGGCAGGAGGTACTGAAGCTTTCTTT. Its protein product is CASSLGYRAGGTEAFF.

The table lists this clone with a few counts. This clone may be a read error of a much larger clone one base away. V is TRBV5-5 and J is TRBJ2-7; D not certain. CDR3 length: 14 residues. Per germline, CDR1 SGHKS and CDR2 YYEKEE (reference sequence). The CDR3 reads CASSLFGRAYGQYF. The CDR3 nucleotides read TGTGCCAGCAGCTTGTTTGGCAGAGCCTACGGGCAGTACTTC.

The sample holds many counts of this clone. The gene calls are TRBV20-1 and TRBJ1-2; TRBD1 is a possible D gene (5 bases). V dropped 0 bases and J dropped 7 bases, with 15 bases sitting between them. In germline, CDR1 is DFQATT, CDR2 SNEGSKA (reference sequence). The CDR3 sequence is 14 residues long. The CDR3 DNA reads TGCAGTGCTAGAGATAATTCAGGGTTGGGTGGCTACACCTTC. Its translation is CSARDNSGLGGYTF.

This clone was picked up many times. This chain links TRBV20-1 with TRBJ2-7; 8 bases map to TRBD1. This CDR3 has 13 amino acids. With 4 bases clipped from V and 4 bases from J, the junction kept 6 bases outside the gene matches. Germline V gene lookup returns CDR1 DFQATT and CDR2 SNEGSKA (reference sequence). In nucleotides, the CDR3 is TGCAGTGCTAACAGGGACAGGTGGTACGAGCAGTACTTC. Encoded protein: CSANRDRWYEQYF.

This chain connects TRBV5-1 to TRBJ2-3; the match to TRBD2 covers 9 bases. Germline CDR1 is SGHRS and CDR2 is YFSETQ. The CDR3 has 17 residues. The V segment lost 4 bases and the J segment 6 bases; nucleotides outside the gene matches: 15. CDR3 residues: CASSLRRASGNTDTQYF. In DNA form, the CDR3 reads TGCGCCAGCAGCCTCAGGAGGGCTAGCGGGAACACTGATACGCAGTATTTT.

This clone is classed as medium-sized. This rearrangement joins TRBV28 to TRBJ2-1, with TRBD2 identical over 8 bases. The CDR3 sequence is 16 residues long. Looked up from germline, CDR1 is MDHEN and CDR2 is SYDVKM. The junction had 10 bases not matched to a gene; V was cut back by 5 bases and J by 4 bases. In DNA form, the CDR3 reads TGTGCCAGCAGTCCTCTAGCGGGTATCGCATACAATGAGCAGTTCTTC. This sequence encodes CASSPLAGIAYNEQFF.

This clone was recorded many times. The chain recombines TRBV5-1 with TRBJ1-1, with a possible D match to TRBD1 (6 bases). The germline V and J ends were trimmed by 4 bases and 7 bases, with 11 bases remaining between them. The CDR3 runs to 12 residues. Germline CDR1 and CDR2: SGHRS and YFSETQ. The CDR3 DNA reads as TGCGCCAGCAGCCCTGAGACAGGTGAAGCTTTCTTT. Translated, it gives CASSPETGEAFF.

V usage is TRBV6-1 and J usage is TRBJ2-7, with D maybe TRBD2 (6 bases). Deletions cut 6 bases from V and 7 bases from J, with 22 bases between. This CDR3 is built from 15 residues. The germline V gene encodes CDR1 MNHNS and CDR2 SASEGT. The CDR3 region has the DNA TGTGCCAGCAGCGTGGGGGGTAGTGGACTGGGTGAGCAGTACTTC. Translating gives CASSVGGSGLGEQYF.

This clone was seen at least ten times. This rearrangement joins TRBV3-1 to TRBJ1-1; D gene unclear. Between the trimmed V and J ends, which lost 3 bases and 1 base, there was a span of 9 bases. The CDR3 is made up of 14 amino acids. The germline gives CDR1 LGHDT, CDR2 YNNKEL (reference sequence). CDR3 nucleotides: TGTGCCAGCAGCCAGGGTCTAGGGAACACTGAAGCTTTCTTT. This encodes CASSQGLGNTEAFF.

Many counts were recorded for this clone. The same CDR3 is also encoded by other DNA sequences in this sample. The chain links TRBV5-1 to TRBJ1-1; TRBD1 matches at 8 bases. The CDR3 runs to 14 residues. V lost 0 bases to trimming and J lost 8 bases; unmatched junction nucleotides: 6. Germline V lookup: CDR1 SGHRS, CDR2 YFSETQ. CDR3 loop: CASSLASGGTEAFF. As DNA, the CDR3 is TGCGCCAGCAGCTTGGCTTCAGGGGGCACCGAAGCTTTCTTT.

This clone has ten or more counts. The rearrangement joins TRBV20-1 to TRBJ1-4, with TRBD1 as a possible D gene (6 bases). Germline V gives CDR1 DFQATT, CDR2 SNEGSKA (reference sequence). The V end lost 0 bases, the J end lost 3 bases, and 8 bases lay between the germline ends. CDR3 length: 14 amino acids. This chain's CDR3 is CSAREGGANEKLFF. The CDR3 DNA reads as TGCAGTGCTAGAGAAGGGGGGGCTAATGAAAAACTGTTTTTT.

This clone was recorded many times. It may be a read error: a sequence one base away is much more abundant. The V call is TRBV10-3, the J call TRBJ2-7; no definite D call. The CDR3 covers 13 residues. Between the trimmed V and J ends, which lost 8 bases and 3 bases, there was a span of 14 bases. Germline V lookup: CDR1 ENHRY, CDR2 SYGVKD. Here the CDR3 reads CAIGFPDHYEQYF. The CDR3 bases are TGTGCCATCGGATTCCCAGACCACTACGAGCAGTACTTC.

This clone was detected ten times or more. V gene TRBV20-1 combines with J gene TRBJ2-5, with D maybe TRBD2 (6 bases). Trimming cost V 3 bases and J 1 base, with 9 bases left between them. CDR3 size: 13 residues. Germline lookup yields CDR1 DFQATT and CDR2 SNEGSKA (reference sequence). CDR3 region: CSASLTSQETQYF. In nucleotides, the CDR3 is TGCAGTGCTAGCCTGACTAGCCAAGAGACCCAGTACTTC.

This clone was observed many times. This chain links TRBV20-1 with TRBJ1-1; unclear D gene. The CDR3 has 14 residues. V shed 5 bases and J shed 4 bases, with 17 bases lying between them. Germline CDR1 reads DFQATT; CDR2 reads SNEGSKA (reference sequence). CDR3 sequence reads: CSAAMQATGTEAFF. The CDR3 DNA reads TGCAGTGCTGCGATGCAGGCGACGGGCACTGAAGCTTTCTTT.

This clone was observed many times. CDR3 DNA: TGTGCCAGCAGCGTAAGACAGGGGCAAGAGACCCAGTACTTC. Translation gives CASSVRQGQETQYF. The genes are TRBV9 and TRBJ2-5; 8 positions match TRBD1. CDR3 length equals 14 residues. With V trimmed by 1 base and J by 2 bases, 1 base remained unmatched. CDR1 and CDR2 (germline): SGDLS, YYNGEE. Combining the CDR3 with reference TRBV9 and TRBJ2-5 gives the whole variable domain DSGVTQTPKHLITATGQRVTLRCSPRSGDLSVYWYQQSLDQGLQFLIQYYNGEERAKGNILERFSAQQFPDLHSELNLSSLELGDSALYFCASSVRQGQETQYFGPGTRLLVL.

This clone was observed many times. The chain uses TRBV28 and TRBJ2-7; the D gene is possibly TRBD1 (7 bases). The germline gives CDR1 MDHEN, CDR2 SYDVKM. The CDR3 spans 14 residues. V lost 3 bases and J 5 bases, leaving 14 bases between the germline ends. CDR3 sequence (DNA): TGTGCCAGCAGTTTGGAGGGACAGAACGACGAGCAGTACTTC. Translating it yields CASSLEGQNDEQYF.

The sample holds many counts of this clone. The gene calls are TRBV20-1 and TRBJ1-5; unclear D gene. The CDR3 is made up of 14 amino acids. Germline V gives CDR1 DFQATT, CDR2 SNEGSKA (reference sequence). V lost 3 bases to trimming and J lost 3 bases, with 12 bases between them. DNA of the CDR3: TGCAGTGCTAGGATGAGTTGGGTCAATCAGCCCCAGCATTTT. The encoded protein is CSARMSWVNQPQHF.

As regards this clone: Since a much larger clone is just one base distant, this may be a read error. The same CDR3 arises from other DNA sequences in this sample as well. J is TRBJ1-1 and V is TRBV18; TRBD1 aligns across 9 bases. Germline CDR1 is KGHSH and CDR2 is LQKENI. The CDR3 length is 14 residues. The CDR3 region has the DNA TGTGCCAGCTCACCACGGGACAGGGACACTGAGGCTTTCTTT. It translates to CASSPRDRDTEAFF.

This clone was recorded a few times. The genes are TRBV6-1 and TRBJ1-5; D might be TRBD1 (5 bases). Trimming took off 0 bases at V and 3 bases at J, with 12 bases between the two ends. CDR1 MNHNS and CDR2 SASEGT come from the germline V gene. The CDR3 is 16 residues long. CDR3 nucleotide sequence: TGTGCCAGCAGTGAAGCGTGGGGCCAACTCAATCAGCCCCAGCATTTT. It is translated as CASSEAWGQLNQPQHF.

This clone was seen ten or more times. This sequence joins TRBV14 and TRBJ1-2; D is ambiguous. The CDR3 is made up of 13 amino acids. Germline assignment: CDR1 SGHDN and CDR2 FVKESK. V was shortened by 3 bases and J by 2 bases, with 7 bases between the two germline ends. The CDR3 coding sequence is TGTGCCAGCAGCCAGCAACACAACTATGGCTACACCTTC. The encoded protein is CASSQQHNYGYTF.

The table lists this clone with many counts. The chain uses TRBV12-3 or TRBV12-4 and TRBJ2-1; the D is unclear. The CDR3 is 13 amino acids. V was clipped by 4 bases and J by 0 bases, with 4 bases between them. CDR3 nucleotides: TGTGCCAGCAGTTACAGCTCCTACAATGAGCAGTTCTTC. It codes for CASSYSSYNEQFF.

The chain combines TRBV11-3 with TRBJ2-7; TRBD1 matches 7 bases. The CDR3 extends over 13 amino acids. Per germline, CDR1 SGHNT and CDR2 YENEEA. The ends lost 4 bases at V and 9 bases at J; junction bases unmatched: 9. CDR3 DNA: TGTGCCAGCAGCTCAGACAGGGCCCATGGGCAGTACTTC. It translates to CASSSDRAHGQYF.

CDR3 amino acids: CSASDSGITYTQYF. Here the CDR3 DNA reads TGCAGTGCGAGTGATAGCGGGATCACATATACCCAGTACTTC. V usage is TRBV20-1 and J usage is TRBJ2-5, with 8 bases identical to TRBD2. The CDR3 spans 14 residues. Germline CDR1 is DFQATT and CDR2 is SNEGSKA (reference sequence). J was trimmed by 8 bases and V by 6 bases; bases with no gene match: 14.